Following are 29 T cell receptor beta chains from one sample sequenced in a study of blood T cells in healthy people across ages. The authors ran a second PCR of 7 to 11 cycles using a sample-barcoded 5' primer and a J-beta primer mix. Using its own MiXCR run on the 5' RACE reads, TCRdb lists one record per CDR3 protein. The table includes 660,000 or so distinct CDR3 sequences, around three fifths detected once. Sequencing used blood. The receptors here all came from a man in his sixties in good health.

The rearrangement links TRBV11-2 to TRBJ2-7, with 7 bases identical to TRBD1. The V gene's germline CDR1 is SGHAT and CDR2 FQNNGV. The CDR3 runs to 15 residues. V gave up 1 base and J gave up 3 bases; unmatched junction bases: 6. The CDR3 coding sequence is TGTGCCAGCAGCTTAGTCGACAGGGTGGACTACGAGCAGTACTTC. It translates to CASSLVDRVDYEQYF.

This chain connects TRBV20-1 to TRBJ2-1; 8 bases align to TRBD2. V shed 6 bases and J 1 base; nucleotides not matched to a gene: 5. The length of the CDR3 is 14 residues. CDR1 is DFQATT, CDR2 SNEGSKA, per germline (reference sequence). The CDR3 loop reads CSARKRGSYNEQFF. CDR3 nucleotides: TGCAGTGCCAGAAAGCGGGGGTCCTACAATGAGCAGTTCTTC.

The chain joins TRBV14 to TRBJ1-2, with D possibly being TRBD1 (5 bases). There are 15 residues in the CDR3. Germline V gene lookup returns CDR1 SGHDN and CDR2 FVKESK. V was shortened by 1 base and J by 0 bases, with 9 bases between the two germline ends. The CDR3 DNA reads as TGTGCCAGCAGCCAAGCTGGGACGTCTAACTATGGCTACACCTTC. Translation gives CASSQAGTSNYGYTF.

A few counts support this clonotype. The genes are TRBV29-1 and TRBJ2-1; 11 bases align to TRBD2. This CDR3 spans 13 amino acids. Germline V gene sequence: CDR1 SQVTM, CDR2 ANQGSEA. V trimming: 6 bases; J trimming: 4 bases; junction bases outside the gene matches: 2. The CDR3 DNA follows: TGCAGCGTCCTAGCGGGGGGATACAATGAGCAGTTCTTC. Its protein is CSVLAGGYNEQFF.

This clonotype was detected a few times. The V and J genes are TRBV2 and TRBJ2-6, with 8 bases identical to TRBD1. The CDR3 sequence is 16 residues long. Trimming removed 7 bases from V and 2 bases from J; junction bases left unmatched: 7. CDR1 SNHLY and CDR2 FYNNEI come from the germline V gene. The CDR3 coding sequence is TGTGCCAGCAACGGACAGGGATTGGCTGGGGCCAACGTCCTGACTTTC. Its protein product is CASNGQGLAGANVLTF.

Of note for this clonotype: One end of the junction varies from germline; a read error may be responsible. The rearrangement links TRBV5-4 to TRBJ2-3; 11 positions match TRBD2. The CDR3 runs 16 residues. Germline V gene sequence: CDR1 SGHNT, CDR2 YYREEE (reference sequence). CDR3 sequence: CARSLTSGANTDTQYF. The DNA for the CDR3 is TGTGCCCGCAGCTTGACTAGCGGGGCGAACACAGATACGCAGTATTTT.

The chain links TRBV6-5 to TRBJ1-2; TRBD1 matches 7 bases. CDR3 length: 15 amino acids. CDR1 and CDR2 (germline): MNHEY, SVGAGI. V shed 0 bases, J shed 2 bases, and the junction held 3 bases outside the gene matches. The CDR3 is CASSYSAGQNYGYTF. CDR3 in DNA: TGTGCCAGCAGTTACTCCGCGGGACAGAACTATGGCTACACCTTC.

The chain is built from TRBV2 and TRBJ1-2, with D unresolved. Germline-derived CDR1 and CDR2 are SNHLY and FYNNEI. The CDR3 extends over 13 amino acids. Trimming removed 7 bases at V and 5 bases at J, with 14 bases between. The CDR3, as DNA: TGTGCCAGCACTCAGCCTAACTCGTATGGCTACACCTTC. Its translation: CASTQPNSYGYTF.

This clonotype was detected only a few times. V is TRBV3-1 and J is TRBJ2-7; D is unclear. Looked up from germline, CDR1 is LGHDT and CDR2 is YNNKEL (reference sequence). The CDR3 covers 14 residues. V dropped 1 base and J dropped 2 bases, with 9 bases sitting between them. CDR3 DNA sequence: TGTGCCAGCAGCCAAGTTCCAGCGACCTACGAGCAGTACTTC. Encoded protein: CASSQVPATYEQYF.

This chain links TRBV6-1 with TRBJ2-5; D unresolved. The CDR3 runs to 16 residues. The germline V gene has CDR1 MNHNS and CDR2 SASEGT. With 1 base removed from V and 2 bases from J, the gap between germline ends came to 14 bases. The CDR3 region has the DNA TGTGCCAGCAGTGAAGGACTTGCGTTCGGGCAAGAGACCCAGTACTTC. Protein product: CASSEGLAFGQETQYF.

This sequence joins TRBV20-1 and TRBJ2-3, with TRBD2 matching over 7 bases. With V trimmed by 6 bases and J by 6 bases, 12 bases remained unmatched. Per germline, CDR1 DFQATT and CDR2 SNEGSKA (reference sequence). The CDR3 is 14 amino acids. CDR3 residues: CSARTSGVIDTQYF. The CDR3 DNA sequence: TGCAGTGCAAGGACGAGCGGGGTCATCGATACGCAGTATTTT.

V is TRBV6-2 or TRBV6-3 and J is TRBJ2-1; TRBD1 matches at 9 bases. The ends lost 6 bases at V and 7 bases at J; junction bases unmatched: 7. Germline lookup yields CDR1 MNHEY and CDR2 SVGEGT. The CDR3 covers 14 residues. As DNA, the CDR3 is TGTGCCAGCAGCCGACAGGGGGGGTGGAATGAGCAGTTCTTC. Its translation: CASSRQGGWNEQFF.

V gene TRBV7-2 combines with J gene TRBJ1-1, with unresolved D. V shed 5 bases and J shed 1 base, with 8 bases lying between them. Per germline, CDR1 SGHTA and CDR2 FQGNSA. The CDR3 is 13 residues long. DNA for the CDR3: TGTGCCAGCAGCCCGGCATGGAACACTGAAGCTTTCTTT. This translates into CASSPAWNTEAFF.

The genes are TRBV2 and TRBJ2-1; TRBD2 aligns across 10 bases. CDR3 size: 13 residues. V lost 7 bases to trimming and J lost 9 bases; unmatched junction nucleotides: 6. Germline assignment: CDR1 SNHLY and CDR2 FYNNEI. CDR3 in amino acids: CASKAGGGIEQFF. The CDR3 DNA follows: TGTGCCAGCAAAGCGGGGGGGGGTATTGAGCAGTTCTTC.

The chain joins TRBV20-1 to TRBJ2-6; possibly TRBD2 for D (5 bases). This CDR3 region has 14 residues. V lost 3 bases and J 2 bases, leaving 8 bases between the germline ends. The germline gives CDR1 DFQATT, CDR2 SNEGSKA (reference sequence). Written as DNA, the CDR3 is TGCAGTGCTAGCCCCGGGGCTGGGGCCAACGTCCTGACTTTC. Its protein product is CSASPGAGANVLTF.

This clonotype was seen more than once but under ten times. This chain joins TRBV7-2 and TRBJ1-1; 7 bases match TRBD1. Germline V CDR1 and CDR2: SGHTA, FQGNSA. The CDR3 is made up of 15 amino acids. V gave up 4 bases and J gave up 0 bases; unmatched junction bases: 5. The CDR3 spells CASSSPGQLNTEAFF. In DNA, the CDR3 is TGTGCCAGCAGCTCACCGGGACAGCTGAACACTGAAGCTTTCTTT.

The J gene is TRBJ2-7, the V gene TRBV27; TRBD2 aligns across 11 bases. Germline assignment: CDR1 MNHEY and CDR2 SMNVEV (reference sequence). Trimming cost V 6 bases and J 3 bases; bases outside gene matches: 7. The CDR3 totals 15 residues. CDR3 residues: CASRLAGDNNYEQYF. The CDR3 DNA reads TGTGCCAGCAGACTAGCGGGGGACAATAACTACGAGCAGTACTTC.

The CDR3 loop is CASSSGTGGANTEAFF. The CDR3 bases are TGTGCCAGCAGTTCCGGGACAGGGGGCGCGAACACTGAAGCTTTCTTT. The rearrangement links TRBV2 to TRBJ1-1, with 12 nucleotides matching TRBD1. Germline V gene sequence: CDR1 SNHLY, CDR2 FYNNEI. CDR3 length equals 16 residues. The ends lost 5 bases at V and 1 base at J; junction bases unmatched: 5.

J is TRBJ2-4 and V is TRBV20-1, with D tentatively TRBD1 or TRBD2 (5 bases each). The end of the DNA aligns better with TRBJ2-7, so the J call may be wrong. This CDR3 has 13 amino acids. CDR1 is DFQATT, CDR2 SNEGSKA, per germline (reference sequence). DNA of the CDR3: TGCAGTGTCGGGACCGAAAGGACCTACGAGCAGTACTTC. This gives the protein CSVGTERTYEQYF.

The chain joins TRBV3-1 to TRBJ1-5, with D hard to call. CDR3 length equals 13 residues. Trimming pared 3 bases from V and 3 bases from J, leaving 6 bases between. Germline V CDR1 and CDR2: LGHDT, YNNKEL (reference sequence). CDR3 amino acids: CASSHADNQPQHF. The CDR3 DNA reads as TGTGCCAGCAGCCACGCGGACAATCAGCCCCAGCATTTT.

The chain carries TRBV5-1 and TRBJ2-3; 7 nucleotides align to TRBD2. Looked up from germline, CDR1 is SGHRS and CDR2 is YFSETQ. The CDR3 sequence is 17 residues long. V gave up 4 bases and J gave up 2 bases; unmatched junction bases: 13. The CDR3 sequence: CASSAWSRREPTDTQYF. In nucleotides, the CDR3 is TGCGCCAGCAGCGCATGGAGTCGGCGGGAGCCCACAGATACGCAGTATTTT.

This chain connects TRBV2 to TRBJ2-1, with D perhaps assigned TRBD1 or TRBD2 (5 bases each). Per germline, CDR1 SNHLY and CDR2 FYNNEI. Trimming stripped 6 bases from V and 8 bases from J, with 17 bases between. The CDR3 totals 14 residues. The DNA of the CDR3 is TGTGCCAGCAGGAAGGGATCTGGGGGAGATGAGCAGTTCTTC. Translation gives CASRKGSGGDEQFF.

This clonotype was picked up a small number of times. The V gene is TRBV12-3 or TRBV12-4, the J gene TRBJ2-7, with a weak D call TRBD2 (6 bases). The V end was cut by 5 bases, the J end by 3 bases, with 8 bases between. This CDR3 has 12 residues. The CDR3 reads CASSAGFYEQYF. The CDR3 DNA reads TGTGCCAGCAGTGCGGGGTTCTACGAGCAGTACTTC.

The CDR3 DNA reads TGTGCCAGTAGCCCGACCGGGGGGCGTAATTCTGGCTACACCTTC. Residues: CASSPTGGRNSGYTF. V gene TRBV7-2 combines with J gene TRBJ1-2; tentative D call: TRBD1 (6 bases). The CDR3 runs 15 residues. Germline loops: CDR1 SGHTA, CDR2 FQGNSA. V dropped 9 bases and J dropped 7 bases, with 24 bases sitting between them.

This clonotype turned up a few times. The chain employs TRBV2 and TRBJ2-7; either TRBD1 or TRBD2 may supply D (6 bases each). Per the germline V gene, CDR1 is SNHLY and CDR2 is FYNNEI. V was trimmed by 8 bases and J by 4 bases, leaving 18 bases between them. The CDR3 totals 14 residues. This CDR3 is CASGFPGARYEQYF. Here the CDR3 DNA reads TGTGCCAGCGGGTTCCCGGGGGCGAGGTACGAGCAGTACTTC.

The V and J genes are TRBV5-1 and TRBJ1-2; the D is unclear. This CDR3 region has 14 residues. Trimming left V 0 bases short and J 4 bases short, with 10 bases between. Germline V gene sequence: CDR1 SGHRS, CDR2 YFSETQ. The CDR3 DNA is TGCGCCAGCAGCTTGGACGGACCGCCCTATGGCTACACCTTC. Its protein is CASSLDGPPYGYTF.

CDR3 bases: TGTGCCAGCAGCCAGGAGAGTATGGGCAATCAGCCCCAGCATTTT. This sequence encodes CASSQESMGNQPQHF. The rearrangement uses TRBV3-1 and TRBJ1-5; the D is unclear. This CDR3 spans 15 amino acids. CDR1 and CDR2 from the germline V gene are LGHDT and YNNKEL (reference sequence). V was clipped by 3 bases and J by 2 bases, with 11 bases between them.

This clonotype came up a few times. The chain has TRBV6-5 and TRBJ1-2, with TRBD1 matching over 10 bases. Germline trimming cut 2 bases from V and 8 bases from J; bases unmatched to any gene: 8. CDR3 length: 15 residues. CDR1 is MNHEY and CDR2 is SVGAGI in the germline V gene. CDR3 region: CASSYRQGAVEGYTF. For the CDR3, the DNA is TGTGCCAGCAGTTACCGACAGGGGGCGGTTGAGGGCTACACCTTC.

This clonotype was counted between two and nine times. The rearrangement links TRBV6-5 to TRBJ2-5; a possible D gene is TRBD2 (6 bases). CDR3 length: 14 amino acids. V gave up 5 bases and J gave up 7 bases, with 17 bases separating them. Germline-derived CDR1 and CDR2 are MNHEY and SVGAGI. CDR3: CASSPPGVFGTQYF. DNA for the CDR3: TGTGCCAGCAGTCCCCCGGGGGTTTTTGGGACCCAGTACTTC.